This entry lists 24 T cell receptor beta chains sequenced from one sample in a study of shared clonotypes between healthy human individuals. It was CD45RO-negative cells, positively selected for CCR7, that made up naive CD8 cells, with terminally differentiated effector memory CD45RA+ cells excluded. Using immunoSEQ multiplex PCR, the repertoire was profiled, and TCRdb retains in-frame clones only, with some absent. This sample has around 1.9 million clones, with 85% to 95% found just once. Sequences were obtained from naive CD8+ T cells from PBMCs. All receptors derive from a man aged 18 to 29 in good health. Some clones in this sample may be carry-over from other donors' samples.

In DNA form, the CDR3 reads TGTGCCAGCAGCCCCCAACGTACCAAAAACATTCAGTACTTC. Its protein is CASSPQRTKNIQYF. The V call is TRBV7-9, the J call TRBJ2-4; D remains ambiguous. This CDR3 comprises 14 residues. Trimming cost V 5 bases and J 2 bases, with 10 bases left between them. CDR1 is SEHNR, CDR2 FQNEAQ, per germline (reference sequence).

The chain is built from TRBV11-2 and TRBJ1-2; 8 nucleotides match TRBD1. V shed 1 base and J 14 bases; nucleotides not matched to a gene: 9. The germline V gene encodes CDR1 SGHAT and CDR2 FQNNGV. The CDR3 has 13 residues. The CDR3 spells CASSLVDRGPPTF. Here the CDR3 DNA reads TGTGCCAGCAGCTTAGTAGACAGGGGCCCCCCAACCTTC.

The V gene is TRBV25-1, the J gene TRBJ2-5, with D unclear. This CDR3 has 16 residues. Germline V gene data show CDR1 as MGHDK and CDR2 as SYGVNS. The V end lost 2 bases, the J end lost 1 base, and 14 bases lay between the germline ends. CDR3 nucleotides: TGTGCCAGCAGTGAAGGTTCAGGTGAGGTCCAAGAGACCCAGTACTTC. This gives the protein CASSEGSGEVQETQYF.

DNA of the CDR3: TGTGCCAGTAGTCTTGGAGGGGATAGGATCTATGGCTACACCTTC. It encodes CASSLGGDRIYGYTF. The chain couples TRBV19 to TRBJ1-2; D might be TRBD1 (5 bases). The germline CDR1 and CDR2 sequences are LNHDA and SQIVND (reference sequence). V lost 5 bases, J lost 4 bases, and 17 bases lay in between. The CDR3 is 15 residues long.

V usage is TRBV7-9 and J usage is TRBJ1-1; D not resolved. Deletions cut 0 bases from V and 11 bases from J, with 19 bases between. The CDR3 is 15 amino acids. The germline gives CDR1 SEHNR, CDR2 FQNEAQ (reference sequence). The CDR3 sequence: CASSLASIAGISAFF. The CDR3 nucleotides read TGTGCCAGCAGCTTAGCGTCGATAGCGGGCATTTCGGCTTTCTTT.

The CDR3 DNA reads TGTGCCAGCAGTGAGGAGACTGGGCTAGGTGGGCAGCCCCAGCATTTT. This translates into CASSEETGLGGQPQHF. The chain couples TRBV2 to TRBJ1-5, with D hard to call. The CDR3 covers 16 residues. CDR1 and CDR2 from the germline V gene are SNHLY and FYNNEI. Trimming removed 3 bases from V and 7 bases from J, with 19 bases in between.

The V gene is TRBV11-3, the J gene TRBJ1-5; TRBD1 is a possible D gene (5 bases). The CDR3 spans 14 residues. Germline-derived CDR1 and CDR2 are SGHNT and YENEEA. V dropped 6 bases and J dropped 3 bases, with 12 bases sitting between them. CDR3 loop: CASRPRQPNQPQHF. The CDR3 nucleotides are TGTGCCAGCAGGCCCAGACAGCCCAATCAGCCCCAGCATTTT.

Only one count was recorded for this clone. The chain links TRBV5-4 to TRBJ2-2, with D possibly matching TRBD2 (5 bases). Germline V gene sequence: CDR1 SGHNT, CDR2 YYREEE (reference sequence). The CDR3 runs to 16 residues. Deletions cut 2 bases from V and 5 bases from J, with 16 bases between. CDR3 sequence (DNA): TGTGCCAGCAGCTTCTCCGTCTTAAGCGGAACCGGGGAGCTGTTTTTT. This codes for CASSFSVLSGTGELFF.

The CDR3 DNA is TGTGCCAGCAGTCCACCGGGACAGGGGTTTGATCTGTCGTACTTC. Encoded protein: CASSPPGQGFDLSYF. The chain couples TRBV27 to TRBJ2-7; 10 positions match TRBD1. Losses at the gene ends were 5 bases for V and 12 bases for J; bases not matched to a gene: 16. This CDR3 spans 15 amino acids. The germline V gene has CDR1 MNHEY and CDR2 SMNVEV (reference sequence).

Comments on this clone: Other DNA sequences in the sample encode the same CDR3. This sequence joins TRBV27 and TRBJ2-7, with unresolved D. Germline V gene data show CDR1 as MNHEY and CDR2 as SMNVEV (reference sequence). The CDR3 has 14 residues. Trimming removed 5 bases at V and 0 bases at J, with 11 bases between. CDR3 region: CASSPLVSSYEQYF. Written as DNA, the CDR3 is TGTGCCAGCAGTCCTTTGGTTAGCTCCTACGAGCAGTACTTC.

The chain recombines TRBV15 with TRBJ2-2; weak D call: TRBD2 (5 bases). Germline V lookup: CDR1 LNHNV, CDR2 YYDKDF (reference sequence). The CDR3 is 12 amino acids. V lost 8 bases to trimming and J lost 3 bases, with 7 bases between them. CDR3 in amino acids: CATLADTGELFF. CDR3 coding DNA: TGTGCCACCCTAGCAGACACCGGGGAGCTGTTTTTT.

The V and J genes are TRBV9 and TRBJ2-7; maybe TRBD2 (5 bases). Looked up from germline, CDR1 is SGDLS and CDR2 is YYNGEE. The CDR3 consists of 12 residues. Between the trimmed V and J ends, which lost 4 bases and 5 bases, there was a span of 10 bases. The CDR3 nucleotides are TGTGCCAGCAGCCCGCCTAGCCACGAGCAGTACTTC. Translating it yields CASSPPSHEQYF.

This clone was recorded only once. The J gene is TRBJ2-5, the V gene TRBV29-1, with D possibly TRBD1 on 6 matching bases. Matching the DNA end better, TRBJ2-7 makes the J call doubtful. CDR3 length: 13 residues. CDR1 and CDR2 from the germline V gene are SQVTM and ANQGSEA. The CDR3 loop reads CSALGTFAYEQYF. CDR3 nucleotide sequence: TGCAGCGCCCTCGGGACATTTGCCTACGAGCAGTACTTC.

The sample holds a few counts of this clone. V gene TRBV30 combines with J gene TRBJ1-2, with 12 bases aligning to TRBD1. The V gene's germline CDR1 is GTSNPN and CDR2 SVGIG (reference sequence). This CDR3 has 13 amino acids. V trimming: 7 bases; J trimming: 4 bases; junction bases outside the gene matches: 4. This CDR3 is CASGTGGAYGYTF. The CDR3 nucleotides read TGTGCCTCCGGGACAGGGGGCGCCTATGGCTACACCTTC.

This chain links TRBV7-9 with TRBJ1-3; D call uncertain. Trimming stripped 4 bases from V and 3 bases from J, with 16 bases between. CDR3 length: 16 amino acids. CDR1 is SEHNR and CDR2 is FQNEAQ in the germline V gene (reference sequence). The DNA of the CDR3 is TGTGCCAGCAGCTCCCTCGACGTGTTAAGTGGAAACACCATATATTTT. It codes for CASSSLDVLSGNTIYF.

The chain recombines TRBV27 with TRBJ2-1, with 7 bases lining up with TRBD2. V trimming: 5 bases; J trimming: 0 bases; junction bases outside the gene matches: 7. The CDR3 has 16 residues. From germline, CDR1 is MNHEY and CDR2 SMNVEV (reference sequence). The CDR3 coding sequence is TGTGCCAGCAGTCCCAGGACTAGACCCTCCTACAATGAGCAGTTCTTC. Translated: CASSPRTRPSYNEQFF.

CDR3 in amino acids: CASSSVAGVTDTQYF. CDR3 in DNA: TGTGCCAGCAGCTCCGTAGCGGGAGTCACAGATACGCAGTATTTT. The chain combines TRBV7-9 with TRBJ2-3, with 9 bases identical to TRBD2. The CDR3 spans 15 residues. The trim removed 4 bases at V and 2 bases at J, leaving 4 bases unmatched. Germline CDR1 is SEHNR and CDR2 is FQNEAQ (reference sequence).

With respect to this clone: In the same sample, other DNA sequences code for this CDR3. The V and J genes are TRBV15 and TRBJ2-1; no definite D call. The CDR3 spans 13 residues. From germline, CDR1 is LNHNV and CDR2 YYDKDF (reference sequence). The V end lost 0 bases, the J end lost 4 bases, and 4 bases lay between the germline ends. The CDR3 region has the DNA TGTGCCACCAGCAGAGAACGGTACAATGAGCAGTTCTTC. This codes for CATSRERYNEQFF.

This sequence joins TRBV25-1 and TRBJ1-1, with TRBD1 identical over 7 bases. Germline trimming cut 6 bases from V and 3 bases from J; bases unmatched to any gene: 4. The CDR3 extends over 13 amino acids. Germline CDR1 is MGHDK and CDR2 is SYGVNS. The CDR3 loop reads CASSVGQDTEAFF. DNA of the CDR3: TGTGCCAGCAGCGTTGGACAGGACACTGAAGCTTTCTTT.

This chain uses TRBV11-2 with TRBJ1-1, with unresolved D. CDR3 length: 14 residues. V was clipped by 1 base and J by 5 bases, with 11 bases between them. CDR1 is SGHAT and CDR2 is FQNNGV in the germline V gene. The CDR3 nucleotides are TGTGCCAGCAGCTTAGCAATAGCGGGAACTGAAGCTTTCTTT. This gives the protein CASSLAIAGTEAFF.

The V and J genes are TRBV5-1 and TRBJ2-7; a possible D gene is TRBD2 (6 bases). The V end lost 1 base, the J end lost 4 bases, and 15 bases lay between the germline ends. Germline CDR1 and CDR2: SGHRS and YFSETQ. This CDR3 comprises 15 residues. The CDR3 DNA sequence: TGCGCCAGCAGCTTGAGGGGAGGAGCTCTTTACGAGCAGTACTTC. Residues: CASSLRGGALYEQYF.

V usage is TRBV28 and J usage is TRBJ2-7; tentatively, D is TRBD1 or TRBD2 (5 bases each). This CDR3 comprises 14 residues. V was cut by 5 bases and J by 3 bases, with 14 bases left in between. CDR1 MDHEN and CDR2 SYDVKM come from the germline V gene. CDR3 DNA: TGTGCCAGCAGTACCGGGACCTATAACTACGAGCAGTACTTC. Translation gives CASSTGTYNYEQYF.

There are a few counts of this clone. The chain carries TRBV7-9 and TRBJ1-1; D is unclear. Germline loops: CDR1 SEHNR, CDR2 FQNEAQ (reference sequence). The CDR3 spans 10 residues. V lost 7 bases and J 14 bases, leaving 14 bases between the germline ends. The CDR3 coding sequence is TGTGCCAGCATCCCAACTTCTCGGTTCTTT. This sequence encodes CASIPTSRFF.

The chain has TRBV7-6 and TRBJ2-3; 8 nucleotides line up with TRBD2. CDR1 is SGHVS and CDR2 is FNYEAQ in the germline V gene. V shed 8 bases, J shed 8 bases, and the junction held 9 bases outside the gene matches. This CDR3 is built from 13 residues. Here the CDR3 DNA reads TGTGCCAGCGGACAAGGACGGGAGGGTACGCAGTATTTT. It translates to CASGQGREGTQYF.